These 21 T cell receptor beta chains were all obtained from the same sample, sequenced in a study of beta chain features in type 1 diabetes (dated by TCRdb to the late 2010s). The library was built by means of the immunoSEQ multiplex PCR assay. The entire amount of isolated RNA was reverse transcribed using the High Capacity cDNA Reverse Transcription Kit, so the sequenced TCRB transcripts were expressed ones. This is the immuneACCESS table as TCRdb keeps it, with only in-frame sequences that have V and J called. A part of the clones is gone; compared with another copy, unresolved V genes explain less than half, and the rest is unexplained. The sample yields 810,000 or so clones; roughly a sixth were counted once. Jointly, the top ten make up about 0.025% of the sample. The sample consisted of naive CD4+ T cells from blood. The cell subset or site label here, explained by the study, means: true naive CD4+ T cells. These receptors were obtained from a woman younger than 30 in good health.

This clone has more than one count but fewer than ten. The chain couples TRBV23-1 to TRBJ2-3; a weak D match, TRBD2 (5 bases). TRBV23-1 is an ORF, with its function uncertain. The V end was cut by 1 base, the J end by 4 bases, with 9 bases between. This CDR3 contains 14 residues. The CDR3 bases are TGCGCCAGCAGTCAATGTGGGAGCGCAGATACGCAGTATTTT. Its protein product is CASSQCGSADTQYF.

The chain joins TRBV7-9 to TRBJ2-1, with 9 nucleotides matching TRBD2. The CDR3 length is 15 residues. CDR1 and CDR2 (germline): SEHNR, FQNEAQ (reference sequence). V lost 5 bases to trimming and J lost 7 bases; unmatched junction nucleotides: 9. The DNA for the CDR3 is TGTGCCAGCAGCCCCCTTAGCGGGAGAAGGAATGAGCAGTTCTTC. Translating gives CASSPLSGRRNEQFF.

This rearrangement joins TRBV5-4 to TRBJ2-7, with 7 nucleotides matching TRBD1. With 3 bases clipped from V and 3 bases from J, the junction kept 3 bases outside the gene matches. Germline V gene data show CDR1 as SGHNT and CDR2 as YYREEE (reference sequence). The CDR3 is 13 residues long. The CDR3 loop reads CASSSGQVYEQYF. In DNA form, the CDR3 reads TGTGCCAGCAGCTCCGGACAGGTCTACGAGCAGTACTTC.

The chain recombines TRBV6-6 with TRBJ2-6; D call uncertain. Per the germline V gene, CDR1 is MNHNY and CDR2 is SVGAGI (reference sequence). This CDR3 is built from 14 residues. Trimming shortened V by 4 bases and J by 5 bases, and 9 bases separated the two germline ends. Written as DNA, the CDR3 is TGTGCCAGCAGTTCCGTCCTTAGGGCCAACGTCCTGACTTTC. Translated, it gives CASSSVLRANVLTF.

The gene calls are TRBV7-3 and TRBJ2-5, with D perhaps assigned TRBD1 or TRBD2 (5 bases each). Trimming removed 4 bases from V and 7 bases from J, with 13 bases in between. Germline CDR1 is SGHTA and CDR2 is FQGTGA. This CDR3 has 13 amino acids. The CDR3 DNA is TGTGCCAGCAGCTCAACCGGGACGGGGACCCAGTACTTC. Protein sequence: CASSSTGTGTQYF.

The V gene is TRBV9, the J gene TRBJ1-3; D unresolved. This CDR3 spans 15 amino acids. Germline CDR1 is SGDLS and CDR2 is YYNGEE. Trimming took 0 bases from V and 0 from J, leaving 7 bases between them. The CDR3 sequence: CASSVDKSSGNTIYF. The CDR3 nucleotides are TGTGCCAGCAGCGTAGATAAGAGCTCTGGAAACACCATATATTTT.

A few counts support this clone. The chain recombines TRBV5-1 with TRBJ1-1; D is undetermined. Germline V gives CDR1 SGHRS, CDR2 YFSETQ. Trimming pared 0 bases from V and 2 bases from J, leaving 14 bases between. The CDR3 runs to 16 residues. The CDR3: CASSLVVRSTNTEAFF. CDR3 in DNA: TGCGCCAGCAGCTTGGTTGTAAGGAGTACTAACACTGAAGCTTTCTTT.

This clone was counted between two and nine times. V is TRBV7-9 and J is TRBJ2-1, with 11 bases that match TRBD1. The junction had 10 bases not matched to a gene; V was cut back by 5 bases and J by 10 bases. The CDR3 loop spans 15 amino acids. From germline, CDR1 is SEHNR and CDR2 FQNEAQ (reference sequence). This CDR3 reads CASSAGTGGFREQFF. The CDR3, as DNA: TGTGCCAGCAGCGCCGGGACAGGGGGATTCAGGGAGCAGTTCTTC.

This clone was seen only a few times. The rearrangement joins TRBV5-6 to TRBJ2-5, with D unresolved. This CDR3 contains 13 residues. Germline CDR1 and CDR2: SGHDT and YYEEEE. Trimming removed 2 bases at V and 5 bases at J, with 10 bases between. This CDR3 is CASSFWGRETQYF. The CDR3 DNA sequence: TGTGCCAGCAGCTTTTGGGGAAGGGAGACCCAGTACTTC.

DNA of the CDR3: TGTGCCAGTAGCCTCACAGAGTCTGGGGCCAACGTCCTGACTTTC. Translating gives CASSLTESGANVLTF. The chain uses TRBV19 and TRBJ2-6; D not resolved. Germline-derived CDR1 and CDR2 are LNHDA and SQIVND (reference sequence). Trimming took off 6 bases at V and 1 base at J, with 10 bases between the two ends. CDR3 length: 15 amino acids. The full variable domain, completed using reference TRBV19 and TRBJ2-6, is DGGITQSPKYLFRKEGQNVTLSCEQNLNHDAMYWYRQDPGQGLRLIYYSQIVNDFQKGDIAEGYSVSREKKESFPLTVTSAQKNPTAFYLCASSLTESGANVLTFGAGSRLTVL.

This clone was counted only a few times. The chain employs TRBV27 and TRBJ2-7; weak D call: TRBD2 (5 bases). The CDR3 covers 14 residues. CDR1 is MNHEY and CDR2 is SMNVEV in the germline V gene (reference sequence). With 5 bases removed from V and 2 bases from J, the gap between germline ends came to 13 bases. The CDR3 protein is CASSPTRPTYEQYF. CDR3 nucleotides: TGTGCCAGCAGTCCCACTAGGCCCACCTACGAGCAGTACTTC.

J is TRBJ2-1 and V is TRBV5-1, with 10 bases that match TRBD2. This CDR3 has 17 amino acids. The V segment lost 2 bases and the J segment 0 bases; nucleotides outside the gene matches: 5. Germline loops: CDR1 SGHRS, CDR2 YFSETQ. This CDR3 reads CASSFLAGGSSYNEQFF. In nucleotides, the CDR3 is TGCGCCAGCAGCTTCTTAGCGGGAGGCAGCTCCTACAATGAGCAGTTCTTC.

The chain joins TRBV20-1 to TRBJ2-1, with a possible D match to TRBD2 (5 bases). The ends were cut back, 3 bases at V and 8 bases at J, with 8 bases in the middle. The CDR3 totals 11 residues. The germline gives CDR1 DFQATT, CDR2 SNEGSKA (reference sequence). CDR3 bases: TGCAGTGCTAGCCAGCGGTATGAGCAGTTCTTC. Amino acid sequence: CSASQRYEQFF.

The rearrangement links TRBV28 to TRBJ1-5, with D unclear. Trimming left V 8 bases short and J 6 bases short, with 11 bases between. The CDR3 is made up of 12 amino acids. CDR1 is MDHEN and CDR2 is SYDVKM in the germline V gene. CDR3 region: CASGMAAQPQHF. In DNA form, the CDR3 reads TGTGCCAGCGGCATGGCTGCTCAGCCCCAGCATTTT.

This clone was detected a few times. V is TRBV7-8 and J is TRBJ2-1; D possibly matches TRBD1 or TRBD2 (5 bases each). The length of the CDR3 is 15 residues. In germline, CDR1 is SGHVS, CDR2 FQNEAQ. Between the trimmed V and J ends, which lost 2 bases and 5 bases, there was a span of 13 bases. CDR3 bases: TGTGCCAGCAGCTTAAGTGGGACGGACAACAATGAGCAGTTCTTC. Its protein is CASSLSGTDNNEQFF.

This clone was recorded only once. The sample contains more than one DNA sequence encoding this CDR3. V gene TRBV4-2 combines with J gene TRBJ2-7; 7 nucleotides match TRBD1. This CDR3 has 16 amino acids. CDR1 and CDR2 from the germline V gene are LGHNA and YNFKEQ. Trimming took 0 bases from V and 1 from J; bases not matched to a gene: 6. This CDR3 reads CASSQDRRGNSYEQYF. The CDR3 region has the DNA TGTGCCAGCAGCCAAGACCGCAGGGGGAATTCCTACGAGCAGTACTTC.

This clone was seen a handful of times. The rearrangement links TRBV10-2 to TRBJ2-1; D could derive from TRBD1 or TRBD2 (5 bases each). The CDR3 sequence is 16 residues long. Trimming cost V 7 bases and J 6 bases, with 22 bases left between them. CDR1 is WSHSY and CDR2 is SAAADI in the germline V gene. Written as DNA, the CDR3 is TGCGCCAGCAACCGGGACCCGGAGGTTCGAGGCAATGAGCAGTTCTTC. The encoded protein is CASNRDPEVRGNEQFF.

This clone has more than one count but fewer than ten. J is TRBJ1-3 and V is TRBV28; D is uncertain. CDR1 is MDHEN, CDR2 SYDVKM, per germline. The CDR3 runs to 14 residues. V was pared by 5 bases and J by 2 bases, with 10 bases between. Here the CDR3 reads CASSPIGPGNTIYF. CDR3 in DNA: TGTGCCAGCAGTCCTATAGGTCCTGGAAACACCATATATTTT.

Concerning this clone: The identical CDR3 is also encoded by other nucleotide sequences in the sample. The CDR3 DNA sequence: TGTGCCAGCAGCTTAGCTCTAGCGGGGTACAATGAGCAGTTCTTC. Protein product: CASSLALAGYNEQFF. The V and J genes are TRBV7-2 and TRBJ2-1; TRBD2 matches 9 bases. CDR3 size: 15 residues. Germline V gene data show CDR1 as SGHTA and CDR2 as FQGNSA. Unmatched junction bases numbered 1, after V lost 0 bases and J lost 4 bases.

This clone has a handful of counts. The rearrangement uses TRBV25-1 and TRBJ2-5; either TRBD1 or TRBD2 may supply D (6 bases each). The V gene lost 5 bases and the J gene lost 3 bases, with 13 bases spanning the gap. This CDR3 region has 14 residues. Looked up from germline, CDR1 is MGHDK and CDR2 is SYGVNS. Here the CDR3 DNA reads TGTGCCAGCAGTCGTCGGGGGCTAGAAGAGACCCAGTACTTC. The encoded protein is CASSRRGLEETQYF. The full variable domain, rest sourced from reference TRBV25-1 and TRBJ2-5, is EADIYQTPRYLVIGTGKKITLECSQTMGHDKMYWYQQDPGMELHLIHYSYGVNSTEKGDLSSESTVSRIRTEHFPLTLESARPSHTSQYLCASSRRGLEETQYFGPGTRLLVL.

As regards this clone: The sample contains more than one DNA sequence encoding this CDR3. The V and J genes are TRBV4-1 and TRBJ2-5, with unresolved D. Germline CDR1 reads MGHRA; CDR2 reads YSYEKL. Trimming left V 1 base short and J 5 bases short, with 8 bases between. The CDR3 spans 13 residues. In DNA, the CDR3 is TGCGCCAGCAGCCAAGGTCTGTTGGAGACCCAGTACTTC. It is translated as CASSQGLLETQYF.